This TCR beta chain is from a study of persistence of HIV-infected CD4 T cells (dated by TCRdb to the early 2020s). With regard to the full study: Suppressive ART had been received by participants for a median of roughly 8 years. Peripheral blood samples of up to roughly 180 mL were obtained at multiple time points, with the exception of a couple of participants, for whom leukapheresis was performed at a single time point. The study isolated CMV- and HIV-1 Gag-responding CD4+ T cells from ART-treated individuals to examine antigen-driven clonal expansion of HIV-1-infected cells. The clonality of all cells in each sorted population was measured by TCRbeta sequencing, and the clonality of infected cells was measured by proviral sequencing. The TCR cluster analysis across participants included under ten participants for CMV and 6 or 7 participants for Gag.

TCRbeta repertoires were sequenced from genomic DNA with the immunoSEQ hsTCRB assay version 4 in survey mode. For TCRbeta sequencing, genomic DNA was diluted to 10 ng/uL, and up to 1 ug was used per sample. In the authors' own workflow: ImmunoSeq Analyzer 3.0 was used for analysis of TCRbeta data, and diversity was computed on productive nucleotide rearrangements. The improved Chao index was used to estimate lower-bound TCR diversity, and the Gini coefficient was used to estimate clonality using the Immunarch R package. Nucleotide rearrangements that differed but encoded the same CDR3beta amino acid sequence were counted as separate clonotypes. Differential abundance analysis found TCRbeta sequences that were significantly enriched in antigen-responding cells compared with anti-CD3/anti-CD28-activated cells. TCRs were clustered by predicted peptide-MHC specificity with GLIPH2, both within individual participants and across merged participant data sets. TCRdb took this table from immuneACCESS and kept in-frame rearrangements with V and J called. Such tables lack part of the clones; where checked against another copy, unresolved V genes explain under half of the gap, and the rest is unexplained. The V and J calls and clone size were taken over from that table, and D and trimming were inferred from the DNA. Counted in this sample were under 20,000 clones; around three quarters of them appeared once. Clones ranked in the top ten supply under 8% of the sample.

This clone was seen once. Its antigen specificity is not known. Nothing much larger sits one base from this clone, and base qualities are not available. The CDR3 sequence holds 15 residues, the cysteine and phenylalanine included. The DNA shown is the 45-base CDR3, in frame from base 1. Per the germline V gene (reference sequence), SEHNR is the CDR1 and FQNEAQ is the CDR2. Clipping removes 5 bases from V and 9 bases from J, with 13 as the unmatched junction base count. What the research found in general, with its limitations: The study involved few individuals and tested only a limited range of antigens. Within the same sorted populations, TCR oligoclonality correlated with proviral oligoclonality. Restriction of bulk TCR analyses to the rare CMV-responding cells that actually carried HIV-1 proviruses was not possible. Significantly lower TCRbeta richness was observed in CMV- and Gag-responding cells than in anti-CD3/anti-CD28-responding cells, and higher oligoclonality was observed in CMV-responding cells than in CD3/CD28-stimulated and Gag-responding cells. Antigen-responding cells were enriched for expanded CDR3beta sequences that were degenerate, which suggests that CD4+ responses to CMV and Gag underwent convergent selection.

The sample's treatment or condition label is to be understood as: suppressive antiretroviral therapy. Lysates of CMV-infected fibroblasts were used at about 10 ug/mL for cell stimulation. Responding CD4+ T cells were sorted by upregulation of both CD40 ligand and CD69. Participants were HIV-1-infected adults who started suppressive ART during chronic infection. Plasma HIV-1 RNA had been undetectable (below 50 copies/mL) in participants for at least 4 years. To be included, participants needed a CD4+ T cell count above 400 cells/uL and a positive CMV serology. Before stimulation, PBMCs were isolated using density centrifugation and depleted of CD8+ T cells. CD8-depleted PBMCs were stimulated for 15 to 20 hours with anti-CD28/CD49d costimulation, CD40-blocking antibody and enfuvirtide to prevent new infections. Sorting was done on either a Beckman Coulter MoFlo Legacy or an XDP sorter, and propidium iodide was used to exclude dead cells. The QIAamp DNA Mini Kit was used for genomic DNA extraction from samples above one million cells, and the Quick-DNA Microprep Kit was used otherwise.

Recombination connected TRBV7-9 to TRBJ2-1; 7 bases in the middle match TRBD1. The source material was CD4+ T cells sorted from PBMCs after roughly 18-hour stimulation, sampled from a patient who received antiretroviral therapy. Sample cell subset or site, as interpreted from the label and publication: CD40L+CD69+ CD4 T cells responding to CMV lysate. The origin of this receptor is an adult man with HIV who was CMV-seropositive. The DNA sequence is TGTGCCAGCAGCGCAACAGGGGTTACCTCTGGTGAGCAGTTCTTC. This encodes CASSATGVTSGEQFF.